Below, 19 T cell receptor beta chains from the same sample are listed, as sequenced in a study of cytomegalovirus exposure and HLA in healthy donors. The PCR employed 60 Vbeta primers together with 13 Jbeta primers. Only in-frame clones appear in the TCRdb table, and some are missing; sequencing was by immunoSEQ multiplex PCR. The specimen's table records around 190,000 clones. The specimen was PBMCs. The source of these receptors is a woman aged 25 to 45 in good health and CMV-seropositive.

The V and J genes are TRBV14 and TRBJ1-2, with a tentative D call TRBD1 (6 bases). Trimming removed 4 bases at V and 7 bases at J, with 16 bases between. The CDR3 spans 14 residues. Germline CDR1 SGHDN, CDR2 FVKESK. The CDR3 region is CASSPIAGARGYTF. Here the CDR3 DNA reads TGTGCCAGCAGCCCCATTGCGGGGGCGCGTGGCTACACCTTC. The whole variable domain, remainder taken from reference TRBV14 and TRBJ1-2, is EAGVTQFPSHSVIEKGQTVTLRCDPISGHDNLYWYRRVMGKEIKFLLHFVKESKQDESGMPNNRFLAERTGGTYSTLKVQPAELEDSGVYFCASSPIAGARGYTFGSGTRLTVV.

The V call is TRBV2, the J call TRBJ1-1; weak D call: TRBD1 (5 bases). This CDR3 contains 13 residues. Trimming left V 8 bases short and J 0 bases short, with 10 bases between. Germline lookup yields CDR1 SNHLY and CDR2 FYNNEI. The CDR3 coding sequence is TGTGCCAGCGCGACAGAGTTGAACACTGAAGCTTTCTTT. This sequence encodes CASATELNTEAFF.

The V call is TRBV19, the J call TRBJ2-2; 11 nucleotides align to TRBD2. V lost 6 bases, J lost 4 bases, and 1 base stayed unmatched. The V gene's germline CDR1 is LNHDA and CDR2 SQIVND (reference sequence). CDR3 length: 14 amino acids. The CDR3 here is CASRGTSGTGELFF. The DNA of the CDR3 is TGTGCCAGTAGAGGGACTAGCGGCACCGGGGAGCTGTTTTTT.

The chain is built from TRBV25-1 and TRBJ1-5, with TRBD1 matching 8 bases. V gave up 2 bases and J gave up 4 bases; unmatched junction bases: 1. Germline assignment: CDR1 MGHDK and CDR2 SYGVNS. This CDR3 spans 14 amino acids. CDR3 coding DNA: TGTGCCAGCAGTGAAAGACAGGGGAATCAGCCCCAGCATTTT. Its protein product is CASSERQGNQPQHF.

V is TRBV29-1 and J is TRBJ1-4, with TRBD1 matching 7 bases. This CDR3 is built from 13 residues. Germline V gives CDR1 SQVTM, CDR2 ANQGSEA. V shed 2 bases and J 7 bases; nucleotides not matched to a gene: 4. The CDR3 is CSVEHHRGEKLFF. The CDR3 region has the DNA TGCAGCGTTGAACACCACAGGGGTGAAAAACTGTTTTTT.

The V call is TRBV10-1, the J call TRBJ2-1, with 11 nucleotides matching TRBD2. Germline-derived CDR1 and CDR2 are WNHNN and SYGVQD (reference sequence). V trimming: 2 bases; J trimming: 4 bases; junction bases outside the gene matches: 7. The CDR3 spans 17 residues. CDR3: CASSELSASGRYNEQFF. The CDR3 DNA reads as TGCGCCAGCAGTGAGCTTTCGGCTAGCGGGAGGTACAATGAGCAGTTCTTC.

The V call is TRBV4-1, the J call TRBJ1-1; D is undetermined. The CDR3 totals 14 residues. Germline values: CDR1 MGHRA, CDR2 YSYEKL. V lost 4 bases and J 3 bases, leaving 12 bases between the germline ends. The CDR3 region has the DNA TGCGCCAGCAGCCCCGGAAACCGGGACACTGAAGCTTTCTTT. Translated, it gives CASSPGNRDTEAFF.

V gene TRBV13 combines with J gene TRBJ2-7, with D possibly TRBD2 on 6 matching bases. CDR1 is PRHDT, CDR2 FYEKMQ, per germline (reference sequence). Deletions cut 5 bases from V and 5 bases from J, with 19 bases between. CDR3 size: 15 residues. CDR3 loop: CASSTLSGVSHEQYF. The CDR3 region has the DNA TGTGCCAGCAGCACTTTGTCGGGAGTATCCCACGAGCAGTACTTC.

The genes are TRBV19 and TRBJ1-5, with 10 bases lining up with TRBD1. Looked up from germline, CDR1 is LNHDA and CDR2 is SQIVND (reference sequence). V lost 7 bases, J lost 3 bases, and 3 bases stayed unmatched. This CDR3 has 14 residues. CDR3 DNA: TGTGCCAGTACCGACAGGGGGCCCAATCAGCCCCAGCATTTT. It yields the protein CASTDRGPNQPQHF.

The J gene is TRBJ1-2, the V gene TRBV25-1; D possibly corresponds to TRBD1 (5 bases). With 4 bases removed from V and 1 base from J, the gap between germline ends came to 13 bases. CDR3 size: 15 residues. Germline V lookup: CDR1 MGHDK, CDR2 SYGVNS. DNA of the CDR3: TGTGCCAGCAGTGCAGCGACAGTCTTTAACTATGGCTACACCTTC. Its translation: CASSAATVFNYGYTF.

This chain joins TRBV15 and TRBJ1-4, with no clear D. CDR1 and CDR2 (germline): LNHNV, YYDKDF (reference sequence). This CDR3 has 13 residues. The V and J ends lost 8 bases and 3 bases respectively, with 10 bases between them. The CDR3 protein is CATRGKANEKLFF. CDR3 nucleotides: TGTGCCACCCGAGGGAAGGCTAATGAAAAACTGTTTTTT.

This chain links TRBV7-2 with TRBJ1-1, with 12 bases aligning to TRBD1. Trimming at V came to 3 bases and at J to 7 bases, leaving 6 bases not matched to a gene. The CDR3 runs to 15 residues. Germline CDR1 and CDR2: SGHTA and FQGNSA. As DNA, the CDR3 is TGTGCCAGCAGCTTCGGGACAGGGGGCTCTAATGAAGCTTTCTTT. Translation gives CASSFGTGGSNEAFF.

The V call is TRBV10-2, the J call TRBJ1-6, with D tentatively TRBD1 (6 bases). The CDR3 spans 15 residues. The germline gives CDR1 WSHSY, CDR2 SAAADI. V lost 5 bases to trimming and J lost 9 bases, with 17 bases between them. This CDR3 is CASSRAQGGISPLHF. The CDR3, as DNA: TGCGCCAGCAGTCGAGCACAGGGTGGAATTTCACCCCTCCACTTT.

The gene calls are TRBV11-2 and TRBJ2-3; TRBD1 aligns across 7 bases. V lost 5 bases and J lost 0; bases outside the gene matches: 8. The length of the CDR3 is 16 residues. The germline CDR1 and CDR2 sequences are SGHAT and FQNNGV. The CDR3 sequence: CASSKFQGVSTDTQYF. CDR3 DNA sequence: TGTGCCAGCAGCAAGTTCCAGGGGGTAAGCACAGATACGCAGTATTTT. Based on the CDR3 plus reference TRBV11-2 and TRBJ2-3, the full variable domain is EAGVAQSPRYKIIEKRQSVAFWCNPISGHATLYWYQQILGQGPKLLIQFQNNGVVDDSQLPKDRFSAERLKGVDSTLKIQPAKLEDSAVYLCASSKFQGVSTDTQYFGPGTRLTVL.

The chain combines TRBV2 with TRBJ2-4, with 10 nucleotides matching TRBD2. Trimming removed 6 bases from V and 7 bases from J; junction bases left unmatched: 6. The CDR3 runs to 14 residues. CDR1 is SNHLY, CDR2 FYNNEI, per germline. The CDR3 protein is CASSSGGAFNIQYF. The CDR3 nucleotides are TGTGCCAGCAGCAGCGGGGGGGCATTTAACATTCAGTACTTC.

The rearrangement links TRBV6-5 to TRBJ1-3; D not certain. CDR1 and CDR2 from the germline V gene are MNHEY and SVGAGI. Deletions cut 7 bases from V and 0 bases from J, with 10 bases between. The CDR3 totals 14 residues. The CDR3 DNA is TGTGCCAGCAAGGAGGGAGTCTCTGGAAACACCATATATTTT. Its protein product is CASKEGVSGNTIYF.

The chain carries TRBV6-1 and TRBJ1-2; D gene ambiguous. The V gene's germline CDR1 is MNHNS and CDR2 SASEGT. V shed 2 bases and J shed 5 bases, with 12 bases lying between them. CDR3 length equals 14 residues. DNA of the CDR3: TGTGCCAGCAGTGAAAGAGTGGGAGGATATGGCTACACCTTC. It translates to CASSERVGGYGYTF.

V is TRBV28 and J is TRBJ1-5; 7 nucleotides agree with TRBD1. Germline V lookup: CDR1 MDHEN, CDR2 SYDVKM. CDR3 length: 15 amino acids. The ends lost 2 bases at V and 5 bases at J; junction bases unmatched: 6. The CDR3, as DNA: TGTGCCAGCAGTTTAGGACAGGCGGTTGATCAGCCCCAGCATTTT. Translating it yields CASSLGQAVDQPQHF.

The chain uses TRBV30 and TRBJ1-2; D is uncertain. There are 12 residues in the CDR3. Germline V gene lookup returns CDR1 GTSNPN and CDR2 SVGIG (reference sequence). V gave up 0 bases and J gave up 7 bases, with 9 bases separating them. The CDR3 reads CAWSVSHFGYTF. CDR3 coding DNA: TGTGCCTGGAGTGTATCTCACTTTGGCTACACCTTC.